The 9 T cell receptor beta chains in this list originate from one sample, sequenced in a study of cytomegalovirus exposure and HLA in healthy donors (dated by TCRdb to about 2017). The receptor library was made with the immunoSEQ multiplex PCR assay. TCRdb retrieved this table from immuneACCESS and kept in-frame rearrangements only. Not all clones are present; in checked studies, unresolved V genes account for under half, and no reason is known for the remainder. Counted in this sample were tens of thousands of clones; approximately 94% of them appeared once. The ten largest clones take up about 3.8% of the sample. Specimen: PBMCs. All receptors come from a woman aged 25 to 39 in good health and CMV-seronegative.

The V gene is TRBV6-1, the J gene TRBJ2-3; 10 bases agree with TRBD2. This CDR3 spans 15 amino acids. Looked up from germline, CDR1 is MNHNS and CDR2 is SASEGT. After removal of 5 bases from V and 5 bases from J, the junction contained 7 bases not matched to a gene. The chain's CDR3 is CASSLERGGLDTQYF. The CDR3 DNA follows: TGTGCCAGCAGTCTAGAGCGGGGGGGCTTAGATACGCAGTATTTT.

The chain uses TRBV27 and TRBJ2-1; a possible D gene is TRBD1 (5 bases). Germline V gene sequence: CDR1 MNHEY, CDR2 SMNVEV (reference sequence). The CDR3 has 13 amino acids. With 4 bases removed from V and 4 bases from J, the gap between germline ends came to 8 bases. CDR3 sequence: CASSSGIYNEQFF. The CDR3 nucleotides are TGTGCCAGCAGTTCAGGGATTTACAATGAGCAGTTCTTC.

The gene calls are TRBV19 and TRBJ2-1; unclear D gene. The V gene lost 1 base and the J gene lost 8 bases, with 9 bases spanning the gap. The V gene's germline CDR1 is LNHDA and CDR2 SQIVND (reference sequence). There are 13 residues in the CDR3. Here the CDR3 reads CASSIASGYEQFF. In DNA form, the CDR3 reads TGTGCCAGTAGTATAGCCTCCGGGTATGAGCAGTTCTTC.

The chain uses TRBV7-6 and TRBJ2-7; 7 positions agree with TRBD1. The trim removed 10 bases at V and 6 bases at J, leaving 9 bases unmatched. CDR3 length: 12 amino acids. Germline V gene sequence: CDR1 SGHVS, CDR2 FNYEAQ. The CDR3 region is CATATGKGEQYF. Written as DNA, the CDR3 is TGTGCCACCGCGACAGGGAAGGGCGAGCAGTACTTC.

V is TRBV7-2 and J is TRBJ2-3, with 7 bases matching TRBD1. Germline lookup yields CDR1 SGHTA and CDR2 FQGNSA. CDR3 length: 15 amino acids. Germline trimming cut 1 base from V and 10 bases from J; bases unmatched to any gene: 11. This CDR3 reads CASSLDANRGQAQYF. The CDR3 DNA reads TGTGCCAGCAGCTTAGACGCCAACAGGGGCCAAGCGCAGTATTTT.

The chain employs TRBV4-3 and TRBJ2-3; TRBD2 agrees at 8 bases. Germline loops: CDR1 LGHNA, CDR2 YSLEER. Trimming removed 0 bases from V and 2 bases from J; junction bases left unmatched: 13. This CDR3 is 19 amino acids long. CDR3 residues: CASSQDQYGAGGYTDTQYF. The CDR3 DNA is TGCGCCAGCAGCCAAGACCAATATGGGGCGGGGGGCTACACAGATACGCAGTATTTT.

The chain recombines TRBV30 with TRBJ1-2, with 7 bases that match TRBD1. The CDR3 loop spans 17 amino acids. Germline V lookup: CDR1 GTSNPN, CDR2 SVGIG (reference sequence). Losses at the gene ends were 0 bases for V and 8 bases for J; bases not matched to a gene: 18. The CDR3 bases are TGTGCCTGGAGTGTACCCTTCAGCGGACAGGCATACAGAGGCTACACCTTC. The encoded protein is CAWSVPFSGQAYRGYTF.

The table lists this clone with a count of one. The chain recombines TRBV6-5 with TRBJ2-4; D is possibly TRBD1 (6 bases). Per the germline V gene, CDR1 is MNHEY and CDR2 is SVGAGI. The CDR3 extends over 15 amino acids. The V gene lost 4 bases and the J gene lost 8 bases, with 18 bases spanning the gap. The DNA for the CDR3 is TGTGCCAGCAGTTCCACGACAGGATCCCCATACATTCAGTACTTC. Encoded protein: CASSSTTGSPYIQYF.

V gene TRBV27 combines with J gene TRBJ2-7; TRBD1 aligns across 7 bases. Germline values: CDR1 MNHEY, CDR2 SMNVEV (reference sequence). Trimming at V came to 5 bases and at J to 2 bases, leaving 3 bases not matched to a gene. This CDR3 region has 13 residues. The DNA for the CDR3 is TGTGCCAGCAGTCGGGACAGTACCTACGAGCAGTACTTC. This codes for CASSRDSTYEQYF.